This TCR beta chain stems from a study of cytomegalovirus exposure and HLA in healthy donors. The PCR contained 60 Vbeta and 13 Jbeta primers. Some clones are missing from TCRdb's copy, which holds only in-frame ones; the method was immunoSEQ multiplex PCR. This sample yields around 130,000 clones, of which about 84% are seen a single time; more than 0.9% belongs to the top ten. This CDR3 has 13 amino acids. Trimming took off 0 bases at V and 9 bases at J, with 10 bases between the two ends. The germline V gene encodes CDR1 SGHRS and CDR2 YFSETQ. The chain joins TRBV5-1 to TRBJ2-1; the D gene is possibly TRBD1 (5 bases). The sample comprised PBMCs. This TCR was recovered from a boy between 5 and 17 years old in good health and CMV-seronegative. The CDR3 DNA reads as TGCGCCAGCAGCTTGGGGGGCGCCATTGAGCAGTTCTTC. This encodes CASSLGGAIEQFF.